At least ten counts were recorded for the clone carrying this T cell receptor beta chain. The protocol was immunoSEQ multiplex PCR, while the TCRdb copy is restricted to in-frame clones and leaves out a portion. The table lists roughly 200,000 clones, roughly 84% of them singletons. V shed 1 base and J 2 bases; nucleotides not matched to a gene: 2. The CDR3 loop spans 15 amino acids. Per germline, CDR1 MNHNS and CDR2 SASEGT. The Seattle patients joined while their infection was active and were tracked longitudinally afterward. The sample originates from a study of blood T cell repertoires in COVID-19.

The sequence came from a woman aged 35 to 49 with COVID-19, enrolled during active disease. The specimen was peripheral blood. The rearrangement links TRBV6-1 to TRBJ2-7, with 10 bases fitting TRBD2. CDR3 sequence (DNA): TGTGCCAGCAGTGAAGAAACTAGCGGGGCCTACGAGCAGTACTTC. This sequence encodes CASSEETSGAYEQYF.